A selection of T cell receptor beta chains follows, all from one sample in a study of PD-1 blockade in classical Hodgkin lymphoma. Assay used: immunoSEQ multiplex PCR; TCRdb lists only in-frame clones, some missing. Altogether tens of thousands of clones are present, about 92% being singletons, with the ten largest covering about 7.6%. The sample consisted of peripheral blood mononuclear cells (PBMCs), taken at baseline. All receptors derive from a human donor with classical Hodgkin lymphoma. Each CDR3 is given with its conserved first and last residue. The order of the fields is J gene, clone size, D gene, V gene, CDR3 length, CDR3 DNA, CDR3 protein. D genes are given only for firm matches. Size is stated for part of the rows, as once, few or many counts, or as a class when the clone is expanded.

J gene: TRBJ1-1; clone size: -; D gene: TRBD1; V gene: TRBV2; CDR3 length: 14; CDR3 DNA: TGTGCCAGACAAAAAGGACAGGGGCACACTGAAGCTTTCTTT; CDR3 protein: CARQKGQGHTEAFF
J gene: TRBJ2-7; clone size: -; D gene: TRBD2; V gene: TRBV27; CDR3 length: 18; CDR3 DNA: TGTGCCAGCAGTCCAACCAAAGGGACTAGCGGGAGGAGGGGCGAGCAGTACTTC; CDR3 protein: CASSPTKGTSGRRGEQYF
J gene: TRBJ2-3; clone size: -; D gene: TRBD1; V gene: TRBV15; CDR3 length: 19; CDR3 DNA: TGTGCCACCAGCACTCTCCCAGGACAGGGAAGGGGGGAAACAGATACGCAGTATTTT; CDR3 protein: CATSTLPGQGRGETDTQYF
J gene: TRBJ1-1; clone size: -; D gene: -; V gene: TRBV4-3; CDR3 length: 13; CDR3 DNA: TGCGCCAGCAGCCAAGACGGAGGTCGTGAAGCTTTCTTT; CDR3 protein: CASSQDGGREAFF
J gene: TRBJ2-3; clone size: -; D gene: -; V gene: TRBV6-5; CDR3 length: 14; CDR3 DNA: TGTGCCAGCAGTTACGAGACTGACACAGATACGCAGTATTTT; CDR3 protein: CASSYETDTDTQYF
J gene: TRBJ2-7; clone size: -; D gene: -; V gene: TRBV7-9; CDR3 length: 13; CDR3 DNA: TGCGCCAGCAGCCAAGGGTTCTCCTACGAGCAGTACTTC; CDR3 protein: CASSQGFSYEQYF
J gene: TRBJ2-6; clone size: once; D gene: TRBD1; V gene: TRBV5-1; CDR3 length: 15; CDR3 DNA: TGCGCCAGCAGCGACGACAGGGCTGGGGCCAACGTCCTGACTTTC; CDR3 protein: CASSDDRAGANVLTF
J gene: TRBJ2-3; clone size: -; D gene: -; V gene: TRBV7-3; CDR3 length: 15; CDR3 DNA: TGTGCCAGCAGCTTTGGGGACTCATCCACAGATACGCAGTATTTT; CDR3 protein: CASSFGDSSTDTQYF
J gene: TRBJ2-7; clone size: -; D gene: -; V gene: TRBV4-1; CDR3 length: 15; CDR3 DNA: TGCGCCAGCAGCCAAGAATCCCGGTGGGCCTACGAGCAGTACTTC; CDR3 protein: CASSQESRWAYEQYF
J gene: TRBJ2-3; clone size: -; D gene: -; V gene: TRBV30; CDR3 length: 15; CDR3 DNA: TGTGCCTGGAGCCACCCCGGACCCGGGGGAGATACGCAGTATTTT; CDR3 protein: CAWSHPGPGGDTQYF
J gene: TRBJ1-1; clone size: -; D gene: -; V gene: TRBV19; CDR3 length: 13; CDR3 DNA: TGTGCCAGTAGACAGGCTGAGTGGGCTGAAGCTTTCTTT; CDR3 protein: CASRQAEWAEAFF
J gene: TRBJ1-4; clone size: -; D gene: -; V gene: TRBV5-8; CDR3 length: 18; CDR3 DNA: TGTGCCAGCAGCTTGGGGGTCTCCCCTCTTACAACTAATGAAAAACTGTTTTTT; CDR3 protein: CASSLGVSPLTTNEKLFF
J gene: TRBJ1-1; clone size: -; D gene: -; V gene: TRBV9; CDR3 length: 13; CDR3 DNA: TGTGCCAGCAGCCTTCAGGGGAACACTGAAGCTTTCTTT; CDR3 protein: CASSLQGNTEAFF